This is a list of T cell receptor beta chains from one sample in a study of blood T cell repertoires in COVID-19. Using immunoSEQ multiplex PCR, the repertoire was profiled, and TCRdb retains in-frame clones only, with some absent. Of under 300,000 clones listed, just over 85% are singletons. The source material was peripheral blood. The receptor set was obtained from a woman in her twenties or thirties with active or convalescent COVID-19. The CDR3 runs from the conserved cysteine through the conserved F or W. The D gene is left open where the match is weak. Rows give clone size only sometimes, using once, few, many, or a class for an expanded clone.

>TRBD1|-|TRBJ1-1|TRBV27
TGTGCCAGCAGCCAAGACAGGGGAGGCACTGAAGCTTTCTTT
CASSQDRGGTEAFF
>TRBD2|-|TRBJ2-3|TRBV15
TGTGCCACCCTAGCGGGGAACACAGATACGCAGTATTTT
CATLAGNTDTQYF
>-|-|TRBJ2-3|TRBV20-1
TGCAGTGCCCACACAGATACGCAGTATTTT
CSAHTDTQYF
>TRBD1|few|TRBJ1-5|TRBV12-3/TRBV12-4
TGTGCCAGCGGTGAGGCGGGACAGCAGCCCCAGCATTTT
CASGEAGQQPQHF
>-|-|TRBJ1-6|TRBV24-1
TGTGCCACCCCGAGTTGGTTAAGGGGGATCGGTTATTCACCCCTCCACTTT
CATPSWLRGIGYSPLHF
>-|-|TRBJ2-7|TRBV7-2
TGTGCCAGCAGCTTATATCAGGGGTCCGAGCAGTACTTC
CASSLYQGSEQYF
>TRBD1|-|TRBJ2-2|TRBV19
TGTGCCGCCCCCGGGACAGGGTTCGCCGGGGAGCTGTTTTTT
CAAPGTGFAGELFF
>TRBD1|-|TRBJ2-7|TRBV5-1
TGCGCCAGCCACACCGGGACAGGGAACGAGCAGTACTTC
CASHTGTGNEQYF
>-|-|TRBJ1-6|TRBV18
TGTGCCAGCTCTCCGGGCGGGAAGAATTCACCCCTCCACTTT
CASSPGGKNSPLHF
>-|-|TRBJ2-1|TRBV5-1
TGCGCCAGCAGTGGGGGCGGGGGCTACAATGAGCAGTTCTTC
CASSGGGGYNEQFF
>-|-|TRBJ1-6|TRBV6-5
TGTGCCAGCTGGACAGAAAATTCACCCCTCCACTTT
CASWTENSPLHF
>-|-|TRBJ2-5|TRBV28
TGTGCCAGCAGTCCCCCGGCAAAGGGGCAAGAGACCCAGTACTTC
CASSPPAKGQETQYF
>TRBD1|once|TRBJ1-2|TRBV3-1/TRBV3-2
TGTGCCAGCAGCCTATCAATCACAGGGGGCAGCTATGGCTACACCTTC
CASSLSITGGSYGYTF
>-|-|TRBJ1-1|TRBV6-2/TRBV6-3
TGTGCCAGCAGTCGGGATCGCGAAGCTTTCTTT
CASSRDREAFF
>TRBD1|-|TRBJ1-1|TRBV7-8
TGTGCCAGCAGCTCGGGACAGGGGATAAACACTGAAGCTTTCTTT
CASSSGQGINTEAFF
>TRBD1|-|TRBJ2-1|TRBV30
TGTGCCTGGTCTCCGGGACAGGGGATCAATGAGCAGTTCTTC
CAWSPGQGINEQFF
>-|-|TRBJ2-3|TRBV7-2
TGTGCCAGCAGCTTATCATCAGATACGCAGTATTTT
CASSLSSDTQYF
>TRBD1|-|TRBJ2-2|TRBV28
TGTGCCAGCTTAAGAGGACAGGCTGGGGAGCTGTTTTTT
CASLRGQAGELFF
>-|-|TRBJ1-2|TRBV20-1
TGCAGTGCTAGAGGCAGGGGTGGCTACACCTTC
CSARGRGGYTF
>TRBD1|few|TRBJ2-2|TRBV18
TGTGCCAGCTCAAAGTCCGGGACAGGGCTCACCGGGGAGCTGTTTTTT
CASSKSGTGLTGELFF
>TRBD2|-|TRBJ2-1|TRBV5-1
TGCGCCAGCAGGCGGGGGGGCGAGCTTGAGCAGTTCTTC
CASRRGGELEQFF
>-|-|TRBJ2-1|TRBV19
TGTGCCAGTAGTATAGTTAAGAGGCATGAGCAGTTCTTC
CASSIVKRHEQFF
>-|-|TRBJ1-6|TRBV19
TGTGCCAGTAGTCCTGACAGGAATAGCAATTCACCCCTCCACTTT
CASSPDRNSNSPLHF
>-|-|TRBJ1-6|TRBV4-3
TGCGCCAGCAGCCAAGAAGCCGGGGTAGCCAATTCACCCCTCCACTTT
CASSQEAGVANSPLHF
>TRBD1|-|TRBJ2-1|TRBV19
TGTGCCAGTAGTTCGGGACAGCTTCTGGATGAGCAGTTCTTC
CASSSGQLLDEQFF
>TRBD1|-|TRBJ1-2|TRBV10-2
TGCGCCAGCAGTGACCCTCGACAGGGGAAAGTGTCTAACTATGGCTACACCTTC
CASSDPRQGKVSNYGYTF
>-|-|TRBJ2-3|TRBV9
TGTGCCAGCAGCGTAGCCGGGTCCGCAGATACGCAGTATTTT
CASSVAGSADTQYF
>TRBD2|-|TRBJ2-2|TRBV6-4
TGTGAAGGGCGAGCGGGGGCCTACGTTGTCCCCGGGGAGCTGTTTTTT
CEGRAGAYVVPGELFF
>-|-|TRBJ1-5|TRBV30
TGTGCCTGGAGTGTTTTAGGGGTAGCTCAGCCCCAGCATTTT
CAWSVLGVAQPQHF
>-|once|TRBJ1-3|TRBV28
TGTGCCAGCAGGATGACCCCCTCTGACAGAAGCGGAAACACCATATATTTT
CASRMTPSDRSGNTIYF
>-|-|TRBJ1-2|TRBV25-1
TGTGCCAGCTTTCAGGGGTTCCATGGCTACACCTTC
CASFQGFHGYTF
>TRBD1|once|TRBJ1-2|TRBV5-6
TGTGCCAGCAGCTTGGGGACAGGGTTCTATGGCTACACCTTC
CASSLGTGFYGYTF
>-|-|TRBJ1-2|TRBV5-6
TGTGCCAGCAGCTTAAATGGTGCAGATTTTAACTATGGCTACACCTTC
CASSLNGADFNYGYTF
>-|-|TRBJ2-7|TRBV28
TGTGCCAGCAGTTTACCCTTCGAGGGAGGTGGCGAGCAGTACTTC
CASSLPFEGGGEQYF
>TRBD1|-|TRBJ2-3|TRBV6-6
TGTGCCAGCAGGGAGCCGGGACAGGGACGAGATACGCAGTATTTT
CASREPGQGRDTQYF
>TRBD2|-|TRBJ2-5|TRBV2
TGTGCCACCACCCTGACTAGCGGGACCGGGGCCCAGTACTTC
CATTLTSGTGAQYF
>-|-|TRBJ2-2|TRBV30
TGTGCCTGGAGTGTAATCTGGCCCCCCGGGGAGCTGTTTTTT
CAWSVIWPPGELFF
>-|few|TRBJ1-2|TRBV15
TGTGCCACCAGCAGAGGGGGAGGGACGGCTAACTATGGCTACACCTTC
CATSRGGGTANYGYTF
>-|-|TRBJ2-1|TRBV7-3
TGTGCCAGCAGCTGGAGCTCCTACAATGAGCAGTTCTTC
CASSWSSYNEQFF
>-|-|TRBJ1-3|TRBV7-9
TGTGCCAGCAGCTTAGGGGGGGTCCGCTTCTCTGGAAACACCATATATTTT
CASSLGGVRFSGNTIYF
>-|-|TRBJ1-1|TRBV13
TGTGCCAGCAGCCCAACTCTCACAGGGATGAACACTGAAGCTTTCTTT
CASSPTLTGMNTEAFF
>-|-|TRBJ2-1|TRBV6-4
TGTGCCAGCAGTGATTGGGGCAGTAGGGGCTCCTACAATGAGCAGTTCTTC
CASSDWGSRGSYNEQFF
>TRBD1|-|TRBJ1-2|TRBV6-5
TGTGCCAGCAACTTAAACCGACAGGGCTATGGCTACACCTTC
CASNLNRQGYGYTF
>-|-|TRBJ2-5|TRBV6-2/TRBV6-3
TGTGCCAGCAGTTCCCCAGCGGGTATACAAGAGACCCAGTACTTC
CASSSPAGIQETQYF
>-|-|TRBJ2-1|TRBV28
TGTGCCAGCAGGTACAGTTACAATGAGCAGTTCTTC
CASRYSYNEQFF
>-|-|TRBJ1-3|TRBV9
TGTGCCAGCAGCGTTTTCTGGGAGGGAAACACCATATATTTT
CASSVFWEGNTIYF
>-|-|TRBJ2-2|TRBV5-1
TGCGCCAGCAGGACCGGGGGTCTGAACACCGGGGAGCTGTTTTTT
CASRTGGLNTGELFF
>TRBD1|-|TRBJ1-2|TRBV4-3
TGCGCCAGCAGCCACAGAACAGGGGGGGGCTACACCTTC
CASSHRTGGGYTF
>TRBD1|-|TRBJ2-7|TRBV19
TGTGCCAGTAGCCCCGGGACAGGGGGCTACGAGCAGTACTTC
CASSPGTGGYEQYF
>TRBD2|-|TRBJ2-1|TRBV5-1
TGCGCCAGCAGCTCTTTAGCGGGGGGTGGAGATGAGCAGTTCTTC
CASSSLAGGGDEQFF
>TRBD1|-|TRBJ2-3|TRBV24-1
TGTGCCACCGCAGATCGGGGCGGGACAGGGAGTAGAGATACGCAGTATTTT
CATADRGGTGSRDTQYF